This TCR beta chain was recorded in a study of blood T cell repertoires in COVID-19. Clones were read by immunoSEQ multiplex PCR, and TCRdb kept only the in-frame ones, dropping some. The repertoire includes a few hundred thousand clones, roughly 90% of them detected once, and around a tenth sits in the top ten. This sequence originates from a woman between 35 and 50 years old who had recovered from COVID-19. Sequenced material: PBMCs or T cells enriched from blood (not recorded which).

CDR3 protein: CASSSGTGLKGHF. Here the CDR3 DNA reads TGTGCCAGCAGTTCCGGGACAGGGTTGAAGGGGCATTTT. This chain joins TRBV28 and TRBJ1-5; TRBD1 matches 9 bases. J was trimmed by 15 bases and V by 4 bases; bases with no gene match: 10. This CDR3 comprises 13 residues. Germline values: CDR1 MDHEN, CDR2 SYDVKM.